These 19 T cell receptor beta chains originate from one sample sequenced in a study of blood T cell repertoires in COVID-19. Assay: immunoSEQ multiplex PCR; the TCRdb copy retains only in-frame clones and omits some. The sample consists of around 140,000 clones, roughly 84% of them appearing once. Sequencing was done on a sample of peripheral blood. The receptors were sampled from a man aged 60 to 75 with acute or convalescent COVID-19.

The chain has TRBV7-2 and TRBJ2-7; 10 nucleotides align to TRBD1. With V trimmed by 4 bases and J by 9 bases, 12 bases remained unmatched. The CDR3 covers 15 residues. Germline CDR1 reads SGHTA; CDR2 reads FQGNSA. CDR3: CASSSSDRGRFGQYF. CDR3 in DNA: TGTGCCAGCAGCTCATCTGACAGGGGGCGCTTTGGGCAGTACTTC.

The V gene is TRBV3-1 (or the pseudogene TRBV3-2), the J gene TRBJ2-7, with D unclear. Looked up from germline, CDR1 is LGHDT and CDR2 is YNNKEL (reference sequence). This CDR3 region has 13 residues. V lost 4 bases, J lost 1 base, and 8 bases lay in between. The DNA of the CDR3 is TGTGCCAGCAGCCCGAGCGTATCCTACGAGCAGTACTTC. Protein: CASSPSVSYEQYF.

This clone showed up just a few times. This chain connects TRBV5-1 to TRBJ1-2; D might be TRBD1 (6 bases). Germline V gene sequence: CDR1 SGHRS, CDR2 YFSETQ. V shed 4 bases and J shed 7 bases, with 23 bases lying between them. The CDR3 runs to 16 residues. DNA of the CDR3: TGCGCCAGCAGCCTCAAAGGGGGAGAGACGCTATCTGGCTACACCTTC. It yields the protein CASSLKGGETLSGYTF.

The chain combines TRBV19 with TRBJ2-2; D not certain. From germline, CDR1 is LNHDA and CDR2 SQIVND (reference sequence). CDR3 size: 11 residues. CDR3 in amino acids: CVTDSTGELFF. CDR3 sequence (DNA): TGTGTCACAGATAGCACCGGGGAGCTGTTTTTT.

The chain has TRBV5-4 and TRBJ2-2; 13 bases agree with TRBD2. The CDR3 totals 17 residues. Germline CDR1 is SGHNT and CDR2 is YYREEE (reference sequence). V was clipped by 4 bases and J by 3 bases; unmatched bases: 6. CDR3 region: CASSAGLAGAHTGELFF. CDR3 nucleotide sequence: TGTGCCAGCAGCGCCGGACTAGCGGGGGCTCACACCGGGGAGCTGTTTTTT. Together with reference TRBV5-4 and TRBJ2-2, the CDR3 gives the full variable domain: ETGVTQSPTHLIKTRGQQVTLRCSSQSGHNTVSWYQQALGQGPQFIFQYYREEENGRGNFPPRFSGLQFPNYSSELNVNALELDDSALYLCASSAGLAGAHTGELFFGEGSRLTVL.

A word on this clone: Additional DNA sequences in this sample encode the identical CDR3. This chain connects TRBV5-1 to TRBJ2-3; 11 positions agree with TRBD2. Per germline, CDR1 SGHRS and CDR2 YFSETQ. V trimming: 7 bases; J trimming: 3 bases; junction bases outside the gene matches: 4. The CDR3 covers 14 residues. The CDR3 DNA reads TGCGCCAGCCGTACTAGCGGGGGTACAGATACGCAGTATTTT. Translation: CASRTSGGTDTQYF.

In nucleotides, the CDR3 is TGTGCCAGCAGCGGGAGGACTAGCGGGGGTTACTACGAGCAGTACTTC. Residues: CASSGRTSGGYYEQYF. The chain carries TRBV11-2 and TRBJ2-7; 13 nucleotides agree with TRBD2. CDR3 length: 16 amino acids. V lost 5 bases and J lost 3; bases outside the gene matches: 7. The germline CDR1 and CDR2 sequences are SGHAT and FQNNGV.

V and J are TRBV19 and TRBJ1-3; no reliable D call. CDR1 is LNHDA and CDR2 is SQIVND in the germline V gene (reference sequence). Trimming took 9 bases from V and 3 from J, leaving 12 bases between them. There are 13 residues in the CDR3. CDR3 nucleotides: TGTGCCAGCACCCGGGGTGATGGAAACACCATATATTTT. This translates into CASTRGDGNTIYF.

J is TRBJ2-7 and V is TRBV5-4; 7 bases line up with TRBD1. The V and J ends lost 3 bases and 3 bases, in that order; junction bases with no gene match: 6. Germline V gene lookup returns CDR1 SGHNT and CDR2 YYREEE (reference sequence). The CDR3 consists of 14 residues. This chain's CDR3 is CASSSPGQFYEQYF. CDR3 nucleotides: TGTGCCAGCAGCTCGCCGGGACAGTTCTACGAGCAGTACTTC.

The chain links TRBV10-1 to TRBJ2-1; a possible D gene is TRBD2 (7 bases). This CDR3 has 16 residues. Germline lookup yields CDR1 WNHNN and CDR2 SYGVQD (reference sequence). The germline V and J ends were trimmed by 3 bases and 8 bases, with 20 bases remaining between them. The CDR3 bases are TGCGCCAGCAGTGATGGGGGGGCCTCGTTGACGGATGAGCAGTTCTTC. Translated: CASSDGGASLTDEQFF.

The J gene is TRBJ1-6, the V gene TRBV6-5, with D tentatively TRBD1 (5 bases). The germline V and J ends were trimmed by 7 bases and 10 bases, with 14 bases remaining between them. The germline gives CDR1 MNHEY, CDR2 SVGAGI. CDR3 length: 13 residues. The CDR3 loop is CASNRREGSPLHF. The CDR3 region has the DNA TGTGCCAGCAATCGCAGGGAGGGGTCACCCCTCCACTTT.

This chain links TRBV5-1 with TRBJ1-2; 7 bases are a match to TRBD1. The CDR3 is 15 amino acids. Per the germline V gene, CDR1 is SGHRS and CDR2 is YFSETQ. J lost 4 bases, V lost 0 bases, and 6 bases had no gene match. The CDR3 loop is CASSLGQGAGYGYTF. The CDR3 bases are TGCGCCAGCAGCTTGGGACAGGGTGCTGGCTATGGCTACACCTTC.

V is TRBV14 and J is TRBJ2-2; the D gene is possibly TRBD1 (5 bases). Germline loops: CDR1 SGHDN, CDR2 FVKESK. V was shortened by 1 base and J by 1 base, with 7 bases between the two germline ends. This CDR3 contains 15 residues. CDR3: CASSQVTGNTGELFF. The CDR3 region has the DNA TGTGCCAGCAGCCAAGTAACAGGGAACACCGGGGAGCTGTTTTTT.

The J gene is TRBJ2-1, the V gene TRBV27, with TRBD2 identical over 12 bases. Trimming removed 8 bases from V and 11 bases from J; junction bases left unmatched: 7. Germline CDR1 reads MNHEY; CDR2 reads SMNVEV (reference sequence). The CDR3 runs to 13 residues. DNA for the CDR3: TGTGCCAGCGGCGGACTAGCGGGGAAAAAGCAGTTCTTC. Translation: CASGGLAGKKQFF.

V usage is TRBV2 and J usage is TRBJ2-4, with unresolved D. CDR1 is SNHLY, CDR2 FYNNEI, per germline. CDR3 length: 12 amino acids. CDR3 sequence (DNA): TGTGCTAGTGGGCTAGCCAAAAACATTCAGTACTTC. Encoded protein: CASGLAKNIQYF.

This clone was found a few times. This chain joins TRBV5-1 and TRBJ1-2; tentative D call: TRBD1 (5 bases). This CDR3 spans 13 amino acids. V lost 0 bases, J lost 6 bases, and 9 bases lay in between. The V gene's germline CDR1 is SGHRS and CDR2 YFSETQ. CDR3 region: CASSLAMTDGYTF. In DNA form, the CDR3 reads TGCGCCAGCAGCTTGGCCATGACAGATGGCTACACCTTC.

There are a few counts of this clone. This sequence joins TRBV7-9 and TRBJ2-7, with 7 nucleotides matching TRBD1. V lost 5 bases to trimming and J lost 3 bases; unmatched junction nucleotides: 7. Germline V gene data show CDR1 as SEHNR and CDR2 as FQNEAQ (reference sequence). The CDR3 covers 14 residues. For the CDR3, the DNA is TGTGCCAGCAGCACTTCGACAGGGAGCTACGAGCAGTACTTC. Translated, it gives CASSTSTGSYEQYF.

The V call is TRBV4-1, the J call TRBJ1-1; D unresolved. The germline V gene has CDR1 MGHRA and CDR2 YSYEKL. The CDR3 sequence is 15 residues long. Trimming took 0 bases from V and 1 from J, leaving 9 bases between them. The CDR3 sequence: CASSQEEQRNTEAFF. In DNA, the CDR3 is TGCGCCAGCAGCCAAGAGGAACAGAGGAACACTGAAGCTTTCTTT.

The CDR3 DNA sequence: TGTGCCAGTAGCCGTCCAGACTCTGGAAACACCATATATTTT. This codes for CASSRPDSGNTIYF. The chain is built from TRBV19 and TRBJ1-3; D gene unclear. The CDR3 is 14 amino acids. Germline lookup yields CDR1 LNHDA and CDR2 SQIVND (reference sequence). The V end was cut by 6 bases, the J end by 0 bases, with 9 bases between.